The 7 T cell receptor beta chains presented below share a single source sample, sequenced in a study of response to subunit inactivated influenza vaccine. A single record per CDR3 protein comes from TCRdb applying MiXCR to the RT-PCR reads. The sample records approximately 530,000 distinct CDR3 sequences, about 7.6% being singletons. This sample comprised PBMCs from blood, obtained less than 30 months after vaccination. The receptors here all came from a man aged 50-75 years who received an inactivated influenza vaccine.

This clonotype was counted ten times or more. The genes are TRBV20-1 and TRBJ2-1, with D hard to call. Trimming pared 3 bases from V and 0 bases from J, leaving 9 bases between. Germline lookup yields CDR1 DFQATT and CDR2 SNEGSKA (reference sequence). This CDR3 has 14 residues. The CDR3 is CSASPPSSYNEQFF. CDR3 coding DNA: TGCAGTGCTAGTCCCCCTAGCTCCTACAATGAGCAGTTCTTC.

This clonotype has only a few counts. V usage is TRBV5-1 and J usage is TRBJ2-4; possibly TRBD1 for D (6 bases). With 3 bases removed from V and 5 bases from J, the gap between germline ends came to 21 bases. Germline CDR1 reads SGHRS; CDR2 reads YFSETQ. The CDR3 contains 17 residues. CDR3 coding DNA: TGCGCCAGCAGCTCTCTTTACCCGGACAGTTTTGAAAACATTCAGTACTTC. Encoded protein: CASSSLYPDSFENIQYF.

The chain employs TRBV24-1 and TRBJ2-5, with a weak D call TRBD2 (7 bases). Deletions cut 0 bases from V and 6 bases from J, with 19 bases between. The CDR3 spans 17 residues. CDR1 is KGHDR, CDR2 SFDVKD, per germline. The CDR3 nucleotides are TGTGCCACCAGTGATTTGTCGGGGGGCAACAAAAAACAGACCCAGTACTTC. Translation gives CATSDLSGGNKKQTQYF.

This clonotype was seen a handful of times. The chain carries TRBV19 and TRBJ2-7; D possibly uses TRBD1 or TRBD2 (5 bases each). CDR1 LNHDA and CDR2 SQIVND come from the germline V gene (reference sequence). Trimming pared 3 bases from V and 4 bases from J, leaving 13 bases between. This CDR3 is 14 amino acids long. The CDR3 loop is CASSMASGTYEQYF. CDR3 in DNA: TGTGCCAGTAGTATGGCTTCAGGGACGTACGAGCAGTACTTC.

This clonotype has just a few counts. This chain links TRBV6-5 with TRBJ2-5, with 7 bases aligning to TRBD2. V lost 6 bases and J lost 5; bases outside the gene matches: 9. Germline V gives CDR1 MNHEY, CDR2 SVGAGI. There are 14 residues in the CDR3. The CDR3 is CASRTPSGVETQYF. CDR3 nucleotide sequence: TGTGCCAGCAGGACTCCGAGCGGGGTGGAGACCCAGTACTTC.

This clonotype has only a few counts. The V and J genes are TRBV13 and TRBJ2-7; the D gene is possibly TRBD1 (5 bases). There are 15 residues in the CDR3. Germline V gene data show CDR1 as PRHDT and CDR2 as FYEKMQ (reference sequence). V was clipped by 2 bases and J by 1 base, with 12 bases between them. CDR3 nucleotide sequence: TGTGCCAGCAGCTTAAGTCAGGGCCGGTCCTACGAGCAGTACTTC. This codes for CASSLSQGRSYEQYF.

This clonotype was seen many times. V usage is TRBV28 and J usage is TRBJ2-1, with 8 bases aligning to TRBD2. V shed 5 bases and J 5 bases; nucleotides not matched to a gene: 8. The CDR3 sequence is 15 residues long. Germline V gene data show CDR1 as MDHEN and CDR2 as SYDVKM. The CDR3 DNA sequence: TGTGCCAGCAGTCGTAGAGCGGGGGCGGACAATGAGCAGTTCTTC. This sequence encodes CASSRRAGADNEQFF.